These 9 T cell receptor beta chains originate from one sample sequenced in a study of T cells in Graves' hyperthyroidism and ophthalmopathy. The investigators amplified TCR beta CDR3 regions from RNA transcripts. The HTBI set primed first-round TCR CDR3 RT-PCR. TCRdb ran MiXCR on the multiplex PCR reads and lists one entry per CDR3 protein. The repertoire has a few hundred thousand distinct CDR3 sequences, 20% to 25% of them found once; the top ten carry around four fifths. Sequencing input: blood. These receptors all come from a middle-aged man with Graves' hyperthyroidism.

This chain links TRBV6-1 with TRBJ2-2; D not resolved. V was pared by 5 bases and J by 4 bases, with 11 bases between. The CDR3 is 14 amino acids. Germline CDR1 reads MNHNS; CDR2 reads SASEGT. The CDR3 region has the DNA TGTGCCAGCAGTCTACTGACGGCCACCGGGGAGCTGTTTTTT. It specifies CASSLLTATGELFF.

This clonotype was observed a few times. The V call is TRBV7-9, the J call TRBJ1-2, with TRBD1 identical over 10 bases. CDR1 and CDR2 from the germline V gene are SEHNR and FQNEAQ (reference sequence). The CDR3 contains 15 residues. Trimming at V came to 4 bases and at J to 2 bases, leaving 4 bases not matched to a gene. The DNA for the CDR3 is TGTGCCAGCAGCTGGGGACAGGGGAACAACTATGGCTACACCTTC. This codes for CASSWGQGNNYGYTF. The full variable domain, in which reference TRBV7-9 and TRBJ1-2 provide the parts outside the CDR3, is DTGVSQNPRHKITKRGQNVTFRCDPISEHNRLYWYRQTLGQGPEFLTYFQNEAQLEKSRLLSDRFSAERPKGSFSTLEIQRTEQGDSAMYLCASSWGQGNNYGYTFGSGTRLTVV.

This clonotype was observed at least ten times. This chain connects TRBV3-1 to TRBJ2-3; D not certain. V lost 4 bases, J lost 5 bases, and 10 bases lay in between. CDR1 LGHDT and CDR2 YNNKEL come from the germline V gene (reference sequence). The CDR3 totals 13 residues. CDR3 sequence (DNA): TGTGCCAGCAGCCTCAGAGGTGGAGATACGCAGTATTTT. This translates into CASSLRGGDTQYF.

This clonotype came up many times. CDR3 region: CASSTPPTGYTF. The CDR3 DNA reads TGTGCCAGCAGTACGCCGCCCACCGGCTACACCTTC. This sequence joins TRBV2 and TRBJ1-2; D is unresolved. CDR1 SNHLY and CDR2 FYNNEI come from the germline V gene. V dropped 5 bases and J dropped 8 bases, with 12 bases sitting between them. The CDR3 extends over 12 amino acids.

This clonotype was picked up many times. The chain has TRBV7-2 and TRBJ2-7; D call uncertain. In germline, CDR1 is SGHTA, CDR2 FQGNSA. The CDR3 extends over 13 amino acids. V gave up 1 base and J gave up 7 bases, with 11 bases separating them. CDR3 bases: TGTGCCAGCAGCTTAGGGGTAGGGCGGGAGCAGTACTTC. Translating it yields CASSLGVGREQYF.

The chain combines TRBV28 with TRBJ2-7; maybe TRBD1 (6 bases). V shed 6 bases and J shed 2 bases, with 11 bases lying between them. The CDR3 loop spans 13 amino acids. The germline CDR1 and CDR2 sequences are MDHEN and SYDVKM. The CDR3, as DNA: TGTGCCAGCAGCACAGGGAGTCCCTACGAGCAGTACTTC. It is translated as CASSTGSPYEQYF.

The chain employs TRBV29-1 and TRBJ2-1, with TRBD2 matching 9 bases. From germline, CDR1 is SQVTM and CDR2 ANQGSEA. This CDR3 region has 13 residues. The junction had 7 bases not matched to a gene; V was cut back by 7 bases and J by 6 bases. CDR3 nucleotide sequence: TGCAGCGCGTCCCTAGCGGGACGCAATGAGCAGTTCTTC. This codes for CSASLAGRNEQFF.

This clonotype was seen only a few times. The rearrangement uses TRBV2 and TRBJ1-5; weak D call: TRBD1 (5 bases). Between the trimmed V and J ends, which lost 2 bases and 3 bases, there was a span of 8 bases. In germline, CDR1 is SNHLY, CDR2 FYNNEI. The CDR3 is made up of 14 amino acids. The CDR3 loop is CASSEQGSNQPQHF. In DNA form, the CDR3 reads TGTGCCAGCAGTGAACAGGGTTCCAATCAGCCCCAGCATTTT.

This clonotype was observed a handful of times. The chain links TRBV28 to TRBJ2-1; possible D gene TRBD1, 6 bases. V was clipped by 2 bases and J by 7 bases, with 12 bases between them. From germline, CDR1 is MDHEN and CDR2 SYDVKM. This CDR3 contains 14 residues. For the CDR3, the DNA is TGTGCCAGCAGTTTACCGCAGACAGGAAATGAGCAGTTCTTC. This translates into CASSLPQTGNEQFF.